The clone carrying this T cell receptor beta chain was detected only a few times. The antigen remains unidentified. The data were obtained in a study of T cell responses to AZD1222 COVID-19 vaccine. Findings and caveats of the study: Spike-wide vaccine-associated CD4 TCRs dominated at 160-218 and 743-854.

This CDR3 region has 12 residues. Germline CDR1 and CDR2: SEHNR and FQNEAQ (reference sequence). V lost 5 bases, J lost 10 bases, and 14 bases lay in between. Assay used: immunoSEQ multiplex PCR; TCRdb lists only in-frame clones, some missing. In the table there are about 130,000 clones, around 84% of which are singletons. This receptor was taken from an adult in good health. This chain uses TRBV7-9 with TRBJ1-1; D is unclear. The input for sequencing was peripheral blood, taken on day 0 of AZD1222 vaccination. This CDR3 is CASSPGRQGAFF. The CDR3 region has the DNA TGTGCCAGCAGCCCCGGTAGGCAAGGAGCTTTCTTT.